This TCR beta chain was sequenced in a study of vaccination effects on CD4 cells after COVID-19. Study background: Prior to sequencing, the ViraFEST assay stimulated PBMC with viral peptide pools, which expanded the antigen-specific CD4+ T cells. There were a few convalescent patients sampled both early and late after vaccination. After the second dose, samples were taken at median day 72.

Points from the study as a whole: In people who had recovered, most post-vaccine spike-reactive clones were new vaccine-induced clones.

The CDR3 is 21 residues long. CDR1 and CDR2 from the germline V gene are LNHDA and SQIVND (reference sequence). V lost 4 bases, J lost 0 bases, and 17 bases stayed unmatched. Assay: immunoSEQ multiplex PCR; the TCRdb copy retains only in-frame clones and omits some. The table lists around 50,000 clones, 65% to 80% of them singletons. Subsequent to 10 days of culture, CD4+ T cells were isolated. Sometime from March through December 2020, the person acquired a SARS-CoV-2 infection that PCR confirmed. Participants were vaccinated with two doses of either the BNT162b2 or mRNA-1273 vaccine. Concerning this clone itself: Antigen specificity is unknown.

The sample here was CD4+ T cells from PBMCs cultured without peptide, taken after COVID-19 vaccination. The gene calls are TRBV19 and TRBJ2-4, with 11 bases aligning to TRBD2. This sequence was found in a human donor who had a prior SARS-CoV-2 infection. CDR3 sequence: CASSNPPRLAGGTLAKNIQYF. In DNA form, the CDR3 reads TGTGCCAGTAGTAACCCACCCCGGCTAGCGGGGGGAACCCTAGCCAAAAACATTCAGTACTTC.